This record looks at one T cell receptor (beta chain) sequence and its context. V shed 2 bases, J shed 10 bases, and the junction held 19 bases outside the gene matches. The germline V gene encodes CDR1 PRHDT and CDR2 FYEKMQ (reference sequence). The CDR3 length is 17 residues. Resolution of symptoms, clearance, or two negative PCRs was present in recovered Cohort 3 donors. Per the study methods: Counts of nucleated cells, estimated from reference gene primer amplification, were obtained. The protocol was immunoSEQ multiplex PCR, while the TCRdb copy is restricted to in-frame clones and leaves out a portion. The DNA was the basis for D and trimming; V, J and clone size are from that table. Of 300,000 or so clones in the sample, around 86% were seen once. The data were taken from a study of blood T cell repertoires in COVID-19. Study-wide context: From the United States, Italy and Spain came samples of acute and convalescent COVID-19. Nucleic acid was either cDNA or gDNA, and it came from T cells, B-cell-depleted T cells, or PBMCs.

The chain combines TRBV13 with TRBJ1-1; 7 positions match TRBD1. The specimen sequenced was PBMCs or T cells enriched from blood (not recorded which). The receptor comes from a woman aged 18-30 years who had recovered from COVID-19. The CDR3 bases are TGTGCCAGCAGCTTAAACCCTTTTTCGACAGGGCTTAGGGGAGCTTTCTTT. It specifies CASSLNPFSTGLRGAFF.